The clone carrying this TCR beta chain turned up a few times. Via MiXCR, TCRdb re-called the 5' RACE reads, giving one row per CDR3 protein. The table records approximately 300,000 distinct CDR3 sequences, about 19% of them present only once. The CDR3 loop spans 15 amino acids. Germline CDR1 reads ENHRY; CDR2 reads SYGVKD. The V and J ends lost 10 bases and 4 bases respectively, with 22 bases between them. This record belongs to a study of CD8 T cells in ankylosing spondylitis. The sequenced sample consisted of blood, either unsorted or a sorted T cell fraction (not recorded which). This chain links TRBV10-3 with TRBJ2-5; D is possibly TRBD1 or TRBD2 (5 bases each). The sequence came from a male donor with ankylosing spondylitis or in good health (not recorded which). The DNA for the CDR3 is TGTGCCACCCAATCCGGGGCCTCAGGGTTAGAGACCCAGTACTTC. Its translation is CATQSGASGLETQYF.